This T cell receptor beta chain originates from a study of regulatory T cells in long-lasting Graves disease. Turning to the study itself: Over 5 years of antithyroid drugs plus positive TSH receptor antibodies defined persistent Graves' disease.

This CDR3 spans 15 amino acids. In germline, CDR1 is SGHKS, CDR2 YYEKEE (reference sequence). Trimming took 0 bases from V and 3 from J; bases not matched to a gene: 2. This clonotype has at least ten counts. Time point in this sample: persistent/refractory GD, antithyroid drugs over 5 years with positive TRAb. From RNA extracted from PBMCs, the TCR library was made. Arm-PCR with iRepertoire HTBI primers amplified the CDR3 regions for these TCR beta libraries. TCRdb reanalysed the multiplex PCR reads using MiXCR and keeps one entry per CDR3 protein. The table records around 510,000 distinct CDR3 sequences, around 20% of them present only once.

The material was peripheral blood mononuclear cells (PBMCs), obtained when the disease was refractory, from a patient treated with antithyroid drugs. The chain carries TRBV5-5 and TRBJ2-5, with 10 bases matching TRBD2. This TCR was recovered from a female donor with Graves disease. This CDR3 reads CASSLAGTSEETQYF. CDR3 sequence (DNA): TGTGCCAGCAGCTTGGCCGGGACTAGCGAAGAGACCCAGTACTTC.